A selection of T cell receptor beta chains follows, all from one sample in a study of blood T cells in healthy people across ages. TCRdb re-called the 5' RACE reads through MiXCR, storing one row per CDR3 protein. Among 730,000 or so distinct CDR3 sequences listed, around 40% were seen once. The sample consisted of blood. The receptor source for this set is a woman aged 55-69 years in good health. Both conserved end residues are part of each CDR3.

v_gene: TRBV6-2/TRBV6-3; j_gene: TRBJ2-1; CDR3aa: CASSYIGGGRRVSYNEQFF
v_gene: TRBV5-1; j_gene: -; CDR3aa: CASSSDPGTGPYEQYF
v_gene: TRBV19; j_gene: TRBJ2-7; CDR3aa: CASSMTGLAASYEQYF
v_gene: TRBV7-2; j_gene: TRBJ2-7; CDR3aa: CASSYHTAYEQYF
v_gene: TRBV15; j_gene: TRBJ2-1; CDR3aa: CATSRTGLAYEQFF
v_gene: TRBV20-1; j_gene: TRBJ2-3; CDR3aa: CSARDRPTDTQYF
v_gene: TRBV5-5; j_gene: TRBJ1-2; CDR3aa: CASSWQGQGNLGYTF
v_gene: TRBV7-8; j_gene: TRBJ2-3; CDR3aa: CASTLLGSTDTQYF
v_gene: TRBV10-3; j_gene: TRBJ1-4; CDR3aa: CAISESGDRGPKLFF
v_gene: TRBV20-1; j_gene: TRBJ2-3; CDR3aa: CSAEEREDWTDTQYF
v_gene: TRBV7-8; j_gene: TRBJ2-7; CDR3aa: CASSLVETGDEQYF
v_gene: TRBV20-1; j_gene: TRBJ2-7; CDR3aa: CSATFLDTSLYEQYF
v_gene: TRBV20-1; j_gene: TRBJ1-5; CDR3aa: CSARRGRQPQHF
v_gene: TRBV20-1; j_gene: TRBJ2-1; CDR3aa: CSAPKVGGNEQFF
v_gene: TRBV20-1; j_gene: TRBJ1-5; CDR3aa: CSAPWRGEHF
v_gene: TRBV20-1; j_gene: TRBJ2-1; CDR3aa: CSARAGTSGRANRDNEQFF
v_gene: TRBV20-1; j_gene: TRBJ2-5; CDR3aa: CSAKPRETQYF
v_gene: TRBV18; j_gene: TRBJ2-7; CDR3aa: CASSLSSASYEQYF
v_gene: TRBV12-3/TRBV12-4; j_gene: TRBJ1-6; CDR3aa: CASRPGKQGYNSPLHF
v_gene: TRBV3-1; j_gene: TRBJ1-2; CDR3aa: CASSQRLDSGYTF
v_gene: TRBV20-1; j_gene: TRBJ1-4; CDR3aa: CSALGTGNEKLFF
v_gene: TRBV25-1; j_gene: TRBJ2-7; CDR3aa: CASRDGGYEQYF